The 6 T cell receptor beta chains listed next were all sequenced from one sample in a study of cytomegalovirus exposure and HLA in healthy donors. Researchers ran the PCR with 60 Vbeta and 13 Jbeta primers. The method was immunoSEQ multiplex PCR; TCRdb's version includes in-frame clones alone and lacks a portion of them. The repertoire table contains about 46,000 clones. The sequencing sample was made of PBMCs. The receptors come from a woman in her thirties or forties in good health and CMV-seronegative.

This chain uses TRBV4-1 with TRBJ1-2, with D perhaps TRBD1 (5 bases). This CDR3 is built from 14 residues. V was trimmed by 1 base and J by 10 bases, leaving 16 bases between them. Germline CDR1 reads MGHRA; CDR2 reads YSYEKL. CDR3 DNA sequence: TGCGCCAGCAGCCAAGTCACCAGGGTCCGCGACTACACCTTC. It is translated as CASSQVTRVRDYTF.

The V call is TRBV19, the J call TRBJ2-7; D call uncertain. The CDR3 spans 15 residues. CDR1 is LNHDA and CDR2 is SQIVND in the germline V gene (reference sequence). V shed 5 bases and J shed 6 bases, with 20 bases lying between them. CDR3 nucleotides: TGTGCCAGTAGTCCCGCTTCAACCTGGGCGTCCGAGCAGTACTTC. The encoded protein is CASSPASTWASEQYF.

The rearrangement uses TRBV28 and TRBJ1-1, with D unresolved. V was trimmed by 10 bases and J by 1 base, leaving 13 bases between them. This CDR3 spans 13 amino acids. The germline V gene has CDR1 MDHEN and CDR2 SYDVKM. CDR3 coding DNA: TGTGCCACGCGGCCGCAGCCGAACACTGAAGCTTTCTTT. This gives the protein CATRPQPNTEAFF.

V gene TRBV6-1 combines with J gene TRBJ2-7; D is perhaps TRBD1 (6 bases). The V end lost 5 bases, the J end lost 7 bases, and 21 bases lay between the germline ends. CDR3 length equals 15 residues. Per germline, CDR1 MNHNS and CDR2 SASEGT. Here the CDR3 reads CASSPGERGRQEQYF. Written as DNA, the CDR3 is TGTGCCAGCAGTCCCGGTGAGAGGGGGAGACAGGAGCAGTACTTC.

The chain uses TRBV9 and TRBJ2-2; 7 positions match TRBD2. Per the germline V gene, CDR1 is SGDLS and CDR2 is YYNGEE. V was clipped by 6 bases and J by 2 bases; unmatched bases: 10. This CDR3 is built from 16 residues. In DNA form, the CDR3 reads TGTGCCAGCACCGAACAACTAGCGCGAAACACCGGGGAGCTGTTTTTT. This translates into CASTEQLARNTGELFF.

The chain joins TRBV29-1 to TRBJ1-2; D remains ambiguous. Germline CDR1 SQVTM, CDR2 ANQGSEA. Trimming shortened V by 2 bases and J by 3 bases, and 16 bases separated the two germline ends. This CDR3 contains 15 residues. The CDR3, as DNA: TGCAGCGTTGAATCCCTCGGCCGCGGGGACTATGGCTACACCTTC. It encodes CSVESLGRGDYGYTF. The full variable domain, completed using reference TRBV29-1 and TRBJ1-2, is SAVISQKPSRDICQRGTSLTIQCQVDSQVTMMFWYRQQPGQSLTLIATANQGSEATYESGFVIDKFPISRPNLTFSTLTVSNMSPEDSSIYLCSVESLGRGDYGYTFGSGTRLTVV.